The T cell receptor (beta chain) under discussion was sequenced for a study of blood T cells in healthy people across ages. The germline gives CDR1 SNHLY, CDR2 FYNNEI. V gave up 0 bases and J gave up 0 bases, with 14 bases separating them. The CDR3 runs 17 residues. A J-beta primer mix and a sample-barcoded 5' primer were used in a second PCR of roughly 7 to 12 cycles. TCRdb fed the 5' RACE reads into MiXCR, producing one record per CDR3 protein. The sample has roughly 1,500,000 distinct CDR3 sequences; roughly a third are singletons. In terms of origin and age, donors were healthy Caucasian individuals from Russia aged 6 to 90. General study findings and limits: Per-million-T-cell TCR beta diversity fell roughly linearly with age.

About this clonotype itself: What it binds is unknown.

The sequencing sample was made of blood. The clonotype comes from a woman aged 25 to 45 in good health. The chain has TRBV2 and TRBJ1-2, with unresolved D. As DNA, the CDR3 is TGTGCCAGCAGTGAAGCGCTTCTAGGAGAAGCTAACTATGGCTACACCTTC. Protein sequence: CASSEALLGEANYGYTF.